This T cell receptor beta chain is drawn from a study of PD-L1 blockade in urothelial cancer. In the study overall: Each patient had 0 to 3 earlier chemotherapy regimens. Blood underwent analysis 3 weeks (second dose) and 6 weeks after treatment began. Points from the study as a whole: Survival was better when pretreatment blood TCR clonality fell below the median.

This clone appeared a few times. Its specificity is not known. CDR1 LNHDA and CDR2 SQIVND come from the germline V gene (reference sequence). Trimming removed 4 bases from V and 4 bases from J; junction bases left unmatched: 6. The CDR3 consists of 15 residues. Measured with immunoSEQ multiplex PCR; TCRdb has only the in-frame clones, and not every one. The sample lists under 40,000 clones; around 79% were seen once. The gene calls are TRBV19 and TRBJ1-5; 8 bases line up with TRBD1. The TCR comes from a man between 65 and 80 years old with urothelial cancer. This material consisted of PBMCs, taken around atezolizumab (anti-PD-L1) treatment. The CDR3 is CASSTQDRGNQPQHF. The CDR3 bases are TGTGCCAGTAGTACACAAGACAGGGGAAATCAGCCCCAGCATTTT.